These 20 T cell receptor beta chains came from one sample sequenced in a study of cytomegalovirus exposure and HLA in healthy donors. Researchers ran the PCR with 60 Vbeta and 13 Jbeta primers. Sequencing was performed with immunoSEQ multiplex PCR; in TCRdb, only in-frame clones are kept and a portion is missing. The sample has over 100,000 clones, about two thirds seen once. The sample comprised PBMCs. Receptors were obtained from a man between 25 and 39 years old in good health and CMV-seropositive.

For the CDR3, the DNA is TGTGCCAGCAGTGACAGGGGGCCTCTCAGCTACACCTTC. It yields the protein CASSDRGPLSYTF. The chain recombines TRBV25-1 with TRBJ1-2; 8 nucleotides match TRBD1. V was pared by 3 bases and J by 9 bases, with 6 bases of the junction left unmatched. The CDR3 totals 13 residues. In germline, CDR1 is MGHDK, CDR2 SYGVNS.

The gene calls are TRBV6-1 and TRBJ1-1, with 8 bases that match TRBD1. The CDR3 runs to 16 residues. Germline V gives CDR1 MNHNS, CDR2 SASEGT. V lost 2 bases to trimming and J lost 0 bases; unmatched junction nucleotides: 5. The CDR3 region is CASSEYGRGLNTEAFF. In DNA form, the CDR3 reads TGTGCCAGCAGTGAATATGGCAGGGGGCTGAACACTGAAGCTTTCTTT.

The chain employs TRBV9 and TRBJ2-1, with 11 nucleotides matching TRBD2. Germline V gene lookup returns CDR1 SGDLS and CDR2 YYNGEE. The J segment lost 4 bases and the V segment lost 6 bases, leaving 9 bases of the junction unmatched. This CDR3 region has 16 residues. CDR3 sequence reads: CASTTSGTSGYNEQFF. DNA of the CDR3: TGTGCCAGCACTACGTCCGGGACTAGCGGTTACAATGAGCAGTTCTTC.

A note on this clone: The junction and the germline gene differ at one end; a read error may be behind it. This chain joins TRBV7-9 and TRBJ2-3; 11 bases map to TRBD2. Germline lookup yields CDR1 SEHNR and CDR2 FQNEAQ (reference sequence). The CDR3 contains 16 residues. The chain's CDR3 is CSSSSLAGGIPDTQYF. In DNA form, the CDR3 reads TGTTCCAGCAGCTCCCTAGCGGGAGGTATCCCAGATACGCAGTATTTT.

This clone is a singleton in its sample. This chain's CDR3 is CASIVSGMDQPQHF. CDR3 bases: TGTGCCAGCATTGTGTCAGGGATGGATCAGCCCCAGCATTTT. The rearrangement uses TRBV6-1 and TRBJ1-5, with D possibly TRBD1 on 5 matching bases. V was clipped by 7 bases and J by 5 bases, with 15 bases between them. Germline V gene lookup returns CDR1 MNHNS and CDR2 SASEGT. This CDR3 region has 14 residues.

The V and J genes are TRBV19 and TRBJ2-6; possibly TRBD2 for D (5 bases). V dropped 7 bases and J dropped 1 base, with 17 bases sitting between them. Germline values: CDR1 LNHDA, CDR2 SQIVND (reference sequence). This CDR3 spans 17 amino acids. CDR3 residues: CASTKDGLQSGANVLTF. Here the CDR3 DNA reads TGTGCCAGTACAAAAGACGGACTGCAATCTGGGGCCAACGTCCTGACTTTC.

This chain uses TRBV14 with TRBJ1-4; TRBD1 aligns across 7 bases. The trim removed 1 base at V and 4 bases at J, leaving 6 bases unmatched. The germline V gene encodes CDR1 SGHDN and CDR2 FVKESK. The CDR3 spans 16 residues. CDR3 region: CASSQVVDRFNEKLFF. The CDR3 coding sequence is TGTGCCAGCAGCCAAGTTGTGGACAGGTTTAATGAAAAACTGTTTTTT.

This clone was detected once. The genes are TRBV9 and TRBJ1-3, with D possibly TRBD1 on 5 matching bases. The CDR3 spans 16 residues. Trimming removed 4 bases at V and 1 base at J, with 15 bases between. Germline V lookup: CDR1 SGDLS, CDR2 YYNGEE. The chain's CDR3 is CASSLATQGSGNTIYF. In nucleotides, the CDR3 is TGTGCCAGCAGCCTCGCGACCCAGGGATCTGGAAACACCATATATTTT.

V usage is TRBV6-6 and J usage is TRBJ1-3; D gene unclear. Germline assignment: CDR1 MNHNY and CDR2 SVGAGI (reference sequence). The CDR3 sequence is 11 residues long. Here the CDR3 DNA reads TGTTTCCCCCTTTCTGGAAACACCATATATTTT. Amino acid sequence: CFPLSGNTIYF.

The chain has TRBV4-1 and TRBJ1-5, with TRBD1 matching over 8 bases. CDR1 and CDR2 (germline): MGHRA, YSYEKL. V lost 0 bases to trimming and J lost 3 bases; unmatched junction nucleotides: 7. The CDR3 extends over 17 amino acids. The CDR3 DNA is TGCGCCAGCAGCCAAGATCCCCCGGACAGGGCCAATCAGCCCCAGCATTTT. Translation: CASSQDPPDRANQPQHF.

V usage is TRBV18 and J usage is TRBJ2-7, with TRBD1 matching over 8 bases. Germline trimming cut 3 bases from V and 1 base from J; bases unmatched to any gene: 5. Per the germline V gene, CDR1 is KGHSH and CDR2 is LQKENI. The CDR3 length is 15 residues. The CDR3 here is CASSPGQGQSYEQYV. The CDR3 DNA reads TGTGCCAGCTCACCTGGACAGGGTCAGTCCTACGAGCAGTACGTC.

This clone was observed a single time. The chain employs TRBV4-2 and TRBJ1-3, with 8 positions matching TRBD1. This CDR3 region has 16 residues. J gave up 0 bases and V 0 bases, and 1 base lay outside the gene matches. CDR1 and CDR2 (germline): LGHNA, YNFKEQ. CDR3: CASSQETGASGNTIYF. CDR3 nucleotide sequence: TGTGCCAGCAGCCAAGAGACAGGGGCCTCTGGAAACACCATATATTTT.

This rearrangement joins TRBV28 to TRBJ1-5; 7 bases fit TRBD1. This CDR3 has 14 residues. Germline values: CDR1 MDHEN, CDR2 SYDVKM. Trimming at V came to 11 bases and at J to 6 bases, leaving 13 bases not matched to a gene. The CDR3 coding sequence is TGTGCCGGGAACCGGGACAGTTCTTCTCAGCCCCAGCATTTT. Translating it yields CAGNRDSSSQPQHF.

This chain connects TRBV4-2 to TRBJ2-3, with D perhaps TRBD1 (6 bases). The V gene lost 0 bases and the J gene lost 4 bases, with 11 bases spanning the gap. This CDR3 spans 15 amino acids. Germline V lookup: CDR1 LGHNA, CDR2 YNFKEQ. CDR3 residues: CASSQDLGAPDTQYF. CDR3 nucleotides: TGTGCCAGCAGCCAAGATCTGGGGGCCCCAGATACGCAGTATTTT.

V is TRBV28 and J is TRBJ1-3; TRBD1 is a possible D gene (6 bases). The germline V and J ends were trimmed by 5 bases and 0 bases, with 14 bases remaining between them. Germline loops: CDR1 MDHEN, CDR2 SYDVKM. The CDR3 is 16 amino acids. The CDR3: CASSLRGAPSGNTIYF. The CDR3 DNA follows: TGTGCCAGCAGTCTCCGGGGGGCCCCCTCTGGAAACACCATATATTTT.

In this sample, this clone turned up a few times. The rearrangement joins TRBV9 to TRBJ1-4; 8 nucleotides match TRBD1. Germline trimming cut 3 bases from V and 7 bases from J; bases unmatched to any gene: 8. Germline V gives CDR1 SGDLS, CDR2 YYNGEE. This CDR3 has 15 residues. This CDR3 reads CASSAHQGAGEKLFF. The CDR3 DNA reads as TGTGCCAGCAGCGCTCATCAGGGGGCTGGTGAAAAACTGTTTTTT. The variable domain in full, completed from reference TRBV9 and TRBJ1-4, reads DSGVTQTPKHLITATGQRVTLRCSPRSGDLSVYWYQQSLDQGLQFLIQYYNGEERAKGNILERFSAQQFPDLHSELNLSSLELGDSALYFCASSAHQGAGEKLFFGSGTQLSVL.

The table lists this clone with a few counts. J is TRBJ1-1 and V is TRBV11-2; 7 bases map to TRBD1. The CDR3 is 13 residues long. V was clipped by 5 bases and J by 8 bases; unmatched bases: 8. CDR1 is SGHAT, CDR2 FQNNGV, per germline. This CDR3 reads CASSPGQIFEAFF. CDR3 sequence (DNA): TGTGCCAGCAGCCCGGGACAGATTTTCGAAGCTTTCTTT.

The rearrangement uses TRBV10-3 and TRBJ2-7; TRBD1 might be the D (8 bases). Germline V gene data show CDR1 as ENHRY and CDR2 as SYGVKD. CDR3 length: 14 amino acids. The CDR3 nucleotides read TGTGCCATCGGTGAGGCGTACAGGGGGGGAGAGCAGTACGTC. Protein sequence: CAIGEAYRGGEQYV.

The CDR3 is CASSRGDSMNTEAFF. The CDR3 DNA sequence: TGCGCCAGCAGCCGCGGGGACAGCATGAACACTGAAGCTTTCTTT. The genes are TRBV5-1 and TRBJ1-1; 7 nucleotides line up with TRBD1. Germline CDR1 and CDR2: SGHRS and YFSETQ. This CDR3 has 15 residues. The junction had 6 bases not matched to a gene; V was cut back by 4 bases and J by 0 bases.

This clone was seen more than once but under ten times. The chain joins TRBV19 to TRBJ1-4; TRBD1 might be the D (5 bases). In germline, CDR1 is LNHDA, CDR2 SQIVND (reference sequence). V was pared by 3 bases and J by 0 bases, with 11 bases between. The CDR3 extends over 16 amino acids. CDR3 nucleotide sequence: TGTGCCAGTAGTATCACCGGGGGGTCAACTAATGAAAAACTGTTTTTT. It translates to CASSITGGSTNEKLFF.